Included here is one T cell receptor beta chain sequence, with context. Its target is unknown. The data were obtained in a study of T-cell memory formation after mild COVID-19. Study-wide points: For second-wave clones that peaked at day 37, SARS-CoV-2 specificity went unverified. Memory cells collected pre-infection included some clones that later responded, suggesting cross-reactive memory joined.

Trimming cost V 2 bases and J 3 bases, with 13 bases left between them. The CDR3 sequence is 15 residues long. The germline gives CDR1 SNHLY, CDR2 FYNNEI. Amplification by 5'RACE using constant-segment primers produced TCR alpha and TCR beta cDNA libraries that carried sample barcodes and UMIs. TCRdb reanalysed the 5' RACE reads using MiXCR and keeps one entry per CDR3 protein. The profile shows approximately 300,000 distinct CDR3 sequences, about a sixth of them singletons. This chain connects TRBV2 to TRBJ1-2; possibly TRBD1 for D (5 bases). The sequenced sample was PBMCs or a T cell subset sorted from them (not recorded which). The source is a man between 18 and 29 years old who had mild COVID-19 (a few samples of this study predate the infection). Cell type and time point are not known. CDR3 protein: CASSERGQGYYGYTF. The CDR3 DNA reads as TGTGCCAGCAGTGAACGGGGCCAGGGCTACTATGGCTACACCTTC. Variable domain in full (rest from reference TRBV2 and TRBJ1-2): EPEVTQTPSHQVTQMGQEVILRCVPISNHLYFYWYRQILGQKVEFLVSFYNNEISEKSEIFDDQFSVERPDGSNFTLKIRSTKLEDSAMYFCASSERGQGYYGYTFGSGTRLTVV.